Listed below are T cell receptor beta chains from one sample, sequenced in a study of immune characterization of retroperitoneal liposarcoma. TCRdb called the PCR reads again in MiXCR, with one record for every CDR3 protein. Of around 7,000 distinct CDR3 sequences detected, around 30% appear once; the ten largest clones hold roughly 25%. The specimen was tumor tissue. Receptors were obtained from a female donor with retroperitoneal liposarcoma. CDR3s include the opening cysteine and the closing phenylalanine or tryptophan. Fields, in order: D gene, J gene, CDR3 length, V gene, clone size, CDR3 protein, CDR3 DNA. A D gene is named only where the DNA matches it firmly. Size values are once, few and many counts, or a class for expanded clones, and some rows have none.

d_gene: NA
j_gene: TRBJ2-7
len: 15
v_gene: TRBV6-1
abundance: few
CDR3aa: CASSEATADYYEQYF
CDR3nt: TGTGCCAGCAGTGAAGCGACGGCGGACTACTACGAGCAGTACTTC

d_gene: TRBD1
j_gene: TRBJ2-5
len: 16
v_gene: TRBV19
abundance: NA
CDR3aa: CASSIDRGQGMKTQYF
CDR3nt: TGTGCCAGTAGTATAGACCGCGGACAGGGGATGAAGACCCAGTACTTC

d_gene: NA
j_gene: TRBJ2-7
len: 14
v_gene: TRBV4-1
abundance: few
CDR3aa: CASSRQDSTYEQYF
CDR3nt: TGCGCCAGCAGCCGCCAGGACAGTACCTACGAGCAGTACTTC

d_gene: NA
j_gene: TRBJ2-3
len: 18
v_gene: TRBV6-1
abundance: few
CDR3aa: CASTEFPGGQRNTDTQYF
CDR3nt: TGTGCCAGCACTGAGTTCCCTGGGGGACAAAGAAACACAGATACGCAGTATTTT

d_gene: NA
j_gene: TRBJ2-4
len: 15
v_gene: TRBV6-1
abundance: NA
CDR3aa: CASVIGSLAKNIQYF
CDR3nt: TGTGCCAGCGTAATAGGCTCACTAGCCAAAAACATTCAGTACTTC

d_gene: NA
j_gene: TRBJ2-7
len: 9
v_gene: TRBV11-2
abundance: NA
CDR3aa: CSTSAEQYF
CDR3nt: TGTTCCACGTCAGCGGAGCAGTACTTC

d_gene: NA
j_gene: TRBJ2-5
len: 12
v_gene: TRBV6-8
abundance: NA
CDR3aa: CASKRGGETQYF
CDR3nt: TGTGCCAGCAAGAGGGGGGGGGAGACCCAGTACTTC

d_gene: NA
j_gene: TRBJ2-2
len: 15
v_gene: TRBV6-5
abundance: once
CDR3aa: CASSYSSAVTGELFF
CDR3nt: TGTGCCAGCAGTTACTCGTCAGCGGTCACCGGGGAGCTGTTTTTT

d_gene: TRBD2
j_gene: TRBJ2-5
len: 20
v_gene: TRBV5-4
abundance: many
CDR3aa: CASSLDASRLAGGSGETQYF
CDR3nt: TGTGCCAGCAGCTTGGACGCCAGCCGATTAGCGGGAGGGTCGGGGGAGACCCAGTACTTC

d_gene: NA
j_gene: TRBJ2-5
len: 15
v_gene: TRBV27
abundance: few
CDR3aa: CASSFSSGRDETQYF
CDR3nt: TGTGCCAGCAGTTTTAGTTCTGGCAGGGACGAGACCCAGTACTTC

d_gene: NA
j_gene: TRBJ2-2
len: 15
v_gene: TRBV7-2
abundance: NA
CDR3aa: CASSLSVVGTGELFF
CDR3nt: TGTGCCAGCAGCTTATCAGTTGTAGGCACCGGGGAGCTGTTTTTT

d_gene: TRBD1
j_gene: TRBJ2-5
len: 16
v_gene: TRBV4-1
abundance: NA
CDR3aa: CASSQDWGQGEETQYF
CDR3nt: TGCGCCAGCAGCCAAGATTGGGGACAGGGGGAAGAGACCCAGTACTTC

d_gene: NA
j_gene: TRBJ2-3
len: 14
v_gene: TRBV7-9
abundance: many
CDR3aa: CASSLDLHTDTQYF
CDR3nt: TGTGCCAGCAGCTTAGACCTCCACACAGATACGCAGTATTTT

d_gene: NA
j_gene: TRBJ2-3
len: 12
v_gene: TRBV7-2
abundance: few
CDR3aa: CASSSYTDTQYF
CDR3nt: TGTGCCAGCAGCTCGTACACAGATACGCAGTATTTT

d_gene: NA
j_gene: TRBJ2-2
len: 17
v_gene: TRBV4-3
abundance: NA
CDR3aa: CASSQEIPVLYTGELFF
CDR3nt: TGCGCCAGCAGCCAAGAGATCCCCGTCTTGTACACCGGGGAGCTGTTTTTT

d_gene: TRBD1
j_gene: TRBJ1-6
len: 15
v_gene: TRBV28
abundance: NA
CDR3aa: CASSSPRDSNSPLHF
CDR3nt: TGTGCCAGCAGTTCCCCCCGGGACAGCAATTCACCCCTCCACTTT

d_gene: TRBD2
j_gene: TRBJ2-3
len: 17
v_gene: TRBV27
abundance: NA
CDR3aa: CASSPPGTSGINDTQYF
CDR3nt: TGTGCCAGCAGTCCCCCCGGGACTAGCGGGATCAATGATACGCAGTATTTT

d_gene: NA
j_gene: TRBJ2-7
len: 16
v_gene: TRBV12-5
abundance: few
CDR3aa: CASGLVRNELSYEQYF
CDR3nt: TGTGCTAGTGGTTTGGTACGTAATGAATTGTCCTACGAGCAGTACTTC

d_gene: TRBD1
j_gene: TRBJ2-2
len: 16
v_gene: TRBV11-3
abundance: medium-sized
CDR3aa: CASSSRQGFYTGELFF
CDR3nt: TGTGCCAGCAGCTCCAGACAGGGGTTCTACACCGGGGAGCTGTTTTTT

d_gene: NA
j_gene: TRBJ2-1
len: 15
v_gene: TRBV6-1
abundance: large
CDR3aa: CASINQGLATNEQFF
CDR3nt: TGTGCCAGCATTAACCAGGGGCTAGCGACGAATGAGCAGTTCTTC

d_gene: NA
j_gene: TRBJ1-5
len: 15
v_gene: TRBV6-1
abundance: NA
CDR3aa: CASSHTGSSNQPQHF
CDR3nt: TGTGCCAGCAGTCATACAGGGTCTAGCAATCAGCCCCAGCATTTT

d_gene: NA
j_gene: TRBJ2-1
len: 16
v_gene: TRBV2
abundance: many
CDR3aa: CASSYTGTDSYNEQFF
CDR3nt: TGTGCCAGCAGTTACACCGGGACCGACTCCTACAATGAGCAGTTCTTC

d_gene: TRBD2
j_gene: TRBJ2-1
len: 16
v_gene: TRBV5-1
abundance: NA
CDR3aa: CASSPEAGGAYNEQFF
CDR3nt: TGCGCCAGCAGCCCGGAGGCGGGGGGCGCTTACAATGAGCAGTTCTTC

d_gene: NA
j_gene: TRBJ2-5
len: 13
v_gene: TRBV6-6
abundance: NA
CDR3aa: CASKGGTQETQYF
CDR3nt: TGTGCCAGCAAAGGAGGGACTCAAGAGACCCAGTACTTC

d_gene: TRBD1
j_gene: TRBJ2-1
len: 15
v_gene: TRBV19
abundance: few
CDR3aa: CASSKDRGLGNEQFF
CDR3nt: TGTGCCAGTAGCAAGGACAGGGGGCTGGGAAATGAGCAGTTCTTC

d_gene: NA
j_gene: TRBJ2-1
len: 15
v_gene: TRBV6-1
abundance: NA
CDR3aa: CASRETKSSYNEQFF
CDR3nt: TGTGCCAGCAGGGAGACAAAGAGCTCCTACAATGAGCAGTTCTTC

d_gene: TRBD2
j_gene: TRBJ2-1
len: 16
v_gene: TRBV7-2
abundance: NA
CDR3aa: CASSFRGGSSYNEQFF
CDR3nt: TGTGCCAGCAGCTTCCGGGGCGGGAGCTCCTACAATGAGCAGTTCTTC

d_gene: NA
j_gene: TRBJ2-7
len: 12
v_gene: TRBV6-1
abundance: NA
CDR3aa: CASSDTAYEQYF
CDR3nt: TGTGCCAGCAGTGATACAGCCTACGAGCAGTACTTC

d_gene: TRBD1
j_gene: TRBJ2-5
len: 15
v_gene: TRBV6-5
abundance: NA
CDR3aa: CASSSPRQGIGEQYF
CDR3nt: TGTGCCAGCAGTTCCCCGAGACAGGGAATTGGAGAGCAGTACTTC

d_gene: NA
j_gene: TRBJ2-5
len: 15
v_gene: TRBV6-1
abundance: many
CDR3aa: CASSTRRRGRETQYF
CDR3nt: TGTGCCAGCAGTACTAGGCGAAGGGGAAGAGAGACCCAGTACTTC

d_gene: NA
j_gene: TRBJ1-2
len: 15
v_gene: TRBV25-1
abundance: NA
CDR3aa: CASSDNGRGNYGYTF
CDR3nt: TGTGCCAGCAGTGACAATGGGAGAGGGAACTATGGCTACACCTTC

d_gene: NA
j_gene: TRBJ2-1
len: 12
v_gene: TRBV27
abundance: NA
CDR3aa: CASSALGGEQFF
CDR3nt: TGTGCCAGCAGCGCACTCGGGGGTGAGCAGTTCTTC

d_gene: TRBD2
j_gene: TRBJ2-1
len: 16
v_gene: TRBV12-3/TRBV12-4
abundance: NA
CDR3aa: CASSGGLAGVNNEQFF
CDR3nt: TGTGCCAGCAGTGGGGGACTAGCGGGAGTCAACAATGAGCAGTTCTTC

d_gene: TRBD2
j_gene: TRBJ2-5
len: 16
v_gene: TRBV7-6
abundance: medium-sized
CDR3aa: CASSLVVSGSGETQYF
CDR3nt: TGTGCCAGCAGCTTAGTGGTTAGCGGGAGTGGAGAGACCCAGTACTTC

d_gene: NA
j_gene: TRBJ1-1
len: 13
v_gene: TRBV11-1
abundance: medium-sized
CDR3aa: CASSSTGLAEAFF
CDR3nt: TGTGCCAGCAGCTCAACAGGGTTAGCTGAAGCTTTCTTT

d_gene: NA
j_gene: TRBJ2-1
len: 15
v_gene: TRBV5-4
abundance: medium-sized
CDR3aa: CASSFPRDAYNEQFF
CDR3nt: TGTGCCAGCAGCTTTCCCCGGGACGCCTACAATGAGCAGTTCTTC

d_gene: NA
j_gene: TRBJ2-3
len: 14
v_gene: TRBV6-5
abundance: NA
CDR3aa: CASSLGSRTDTQYF
CDR3nt: TGTGCCAGCAGTTTGGGGAGTCGCACAGATACGCAGTATTTT

d_gene: TRBD2
j_gene: TRBJ2-5
len: 14
v_gene: TRBV6-1
abundance: NA
CDR3aa: CASSPGGAIETQYF
CDR3nt: TGTGCCAGCAGCCCCGGGGGGGCGATCGAGACCCAGTACTTC